Sequencing of this T cell receptor beta chain was carried out in a study of T cells expressing NK-cell markers. About the study: HCMV serostatus: seven of eight sequenced donors positive, one negative. Findings of the study overall: In roughly 6 donors, dominant CD3+CD56+NKG2C+ clones formed about 1.0-8% of CD8+ cells. Among several donors, these clonotypes also ranked first in the CD3+CD56-NKG2C+ fraction.

The CDR3 consists of 18 residues. TCRdb reprocessed the 5' RACE reads; each CDR3 protein has one entry and no DNA is given. In total, the table holds roughly 110,000 distinct CDR3 sequences. Concerning this clonotype: Its cognate antigen is unknown.

This clonotype originated in a woman between 18 and 70 years old in good health. The rearrangement links TRBV12-3 or TRBV12-4 to TRBJ2-3. Sequenced: blood T cells: a sorted CD56 or NKG2C T cell subset, CD4+ or CD8+ T cells, or bulk PBMC T cells (not recorded which). The CDR3 here is CASSITAYPTLDTDTQYF.